Below are 24 T cell receptor beta chains sequenced from a single sample in a study of blood T cell repertoires in COVID-19. Using immunoSEQ multiplex PCR, the repertoire was profiled, and TCRdb retains in-frame clones only, with some absent. The table lists some 240,000 clones, over 75% of them singletons. Sequencing used peripheral blood. The receptor source for this set is a human donor in a cohort sampled during active COVID-19.

The chain combines TRBV25-1 with TRBJ2-7, with TRBD2 identical over 8 bases. The CDR3 length is 16 residues. V trimming: 1 base; J trimming: 3 bases; junction bases outside the gene matches: 8. Per the germline V gene, CDR1 is MGHDK and CDR2 is SYGVNS. Written as DNA, the CDR3 is TGTGCCAGCAGTGAATCCCCCATCGGGGGGGGCTACGAGCAGTACTTC. It encodes CASSESPIGGGYEQYF.

The V call is TRBV12-5, the J call TRBJ2-2, with D maybe TRBD2 (7 bases). Germline lookup yields CDR1 LGHNT and CDR2 FRNRAP. V lost 0 bases and J lost 6, with 14 bases in between. This CDR3 contains 16 residues. CDR3 protein: CASGLVQPGGPGELFF. The CDR3, as DNA: TGTGCTAGTGGTTTGGTACAGCCGGGGGGCCCCGGGGAGCTGTTTTTT.

This clone was picked up a small number of times. The chain combines TRBV30 with TRBJ2-1; 7 bases are a match to TRBD1. Per the germline V gene, CDR1 is GTSNPN and CDR2 is SVGIG (reference sequence). V lost 5 bases to trimming and J lost 7 bases; unmatched junction nucleotides: 11. CDR3 length: 14 residues. The CDR3 spells CAWEWDRGLNEQFF. The CDR3 bases are TGTGCCTGGGAATGGGACAGAGGATTGAATGAGCAGTTCTTC.

The rearrangement links TRBV5-4 to TRBJ2-7; D possibly corresponds to TRBD2 (6 bases). CDR3 length equals 15 residues. Trimming pared 2 bases from V and 0 bases from J, leaving 12 bases between. The germline V gene encodes CDR1 SGHNT and CDR2 YYREEE (reference sequence). This CDR3 reads CASSFGGMGSYEQYF. The CDR3 DNA reads TGTGCCAGCAGCTTTGGCGGGATGGGCTCCTACGAGCAGTACTTC.

The V and J genes are TRBV19 and TRBJ1-1, with 8 bases aligning to TRBD1. CDR1 and CDR2 (germline): LNHDA, SQIVND (reference sequence). The V and J ends lost 8 bases and 1 base, in that order; junction bases with no gene match: 6. The CDR3 contains 14 residues. CDR3 bases: TGTGCCAGTCGACAGGGGCTGACGAACACTGAAGCTTTCTTT. Encoded protein: CASRQGLTNTEAFF.

V usage is TRBV7-3 and J usage is TRBJ2-2, with no clear D. Between the trimmed V and J ends, which lost 1 base and 6 bases, there was a span of 12 bases. Germline CDR1 reads SGHTA; CDR2 reads FQGTGA. The length of the CDR3 is 15 residues. The CDR3 loop reads CASSLIGTAAGELFF. CDR3 nucleotides: TGTGCCAGCAGCTTAATTGGCACGGCGGCCGGGGAGCTGTTTTTT.

The chain links TRBV11-3 to TRBJ2-3, with a weak D call TRBD2 (6 bases). The CDR3 length is 15 residues. V gave up 1 base and J gave up 0 bases, with 8 bases separating them. The germline V gene encodes CDR1 SGHNT and CDR2 YENEEA. The CDR3 nucleotides read TGTGCCAGCAGCTTAGGCGGGACTAGCACAGATACGCAGTATTTT. Encoded protein: CASSLGGTSTDTQYF.

V is TRBV5-1 and J is TRBJ2-2; 13 nucleotides match TRBD2. The CDR3 is 18 amino acids. The V gene's germline CDR1 is SGHRS and CDR2 YFSETQ. After removal of 0 bases from V and 7 bases from J, the junction contained 9 bases not matched to a gene. CDR3 amino acids: CASSLARTSGSVGGELFF. DNA of the CDR3: TGCGCCAGCAGCTTGGCCCGGACTAGCGGGAGTGTAGGCGGGGAGCTGTTTTTT.

The gene calls are TRBV2 and TRBJ2-7, with TRBD2 identical over 11 bases. The CDR3 has 15 amino acids. V trimming: 3 bases; J trimming: 3 bases; junction bases outside the gene matches: 4. Germline V CDR1 and CDR2: SNHLY, FYNNEI. CDR3 amino acids: CASSEPGTSGYEQYF. Here the CDR3 DNA reads TGTGCCAGCAGTGAGCCCGGGACTAGCGGCTACGAGCAGTACTTC.

The chain links TRBV5-1 to TRBJ2-5; 9 bases align to TRBD2. This CDR3 has 17 amino acids. CDR1 and CDR2 (germline): SGHRS, YFSETQ. The J segment lost 5 bases and the V segment lost 4 bases, leaving 15 bases of the junction unmatched. The CDR3 nucleotides read TGCGCCAGCAGCCGCGGGATCCTTAGCGGGAGTGGGGAGACCCAGTACTTC. It codes for CASSRGILSGSGETQYF.

The chain links TRBV6-5 to TRBJ2-7; TRBD1 might be the D (5 bases). The germline V gene encodes CDR1 MNHEY and CDR2 SVGAGI. The CDR3 covers 15 residues. Trimming pared 5 bases from V and 2 bases from J, leaving 16 bases between. CDR3 amino acids: CASSRLGPAPYEQYF. DNA for the CDR3: TGTGCCAGCAGTCGACTGGGGCCCGCACCCTACGAGCAGTACTTC.

The chain carries TRBV5-1 and TRBJ1-1, with D perhaps TRBD1 (5 bases). CDR1 is SGHRS and CDR2 is YFSETQ in the germline V gene. The CDR3 runs to 17 residues. The ends were cut back, 0 bases at V and 6 bases at J, with 21 bases in the middle. CDR3 sequence: CASSLEWREGDVPEAFF. Written as DNA, the CDR3 is TGCGCCAGCAGCTTGGAATGGAGGGAAGGGGACGTTCCTGAAGCTTTCTTT.

This clone was seen a few times. The chain joins TRBV10-3 to TRBJ2-1; TRBD1 matches at 9 bases. Per the germline V gene, CDR1 is ENHRY and CDR2 is SYGVKD. This CDR3 is 16 amino acids long. With V trimmed by 0 bases and J by 4 bases, 4 bases remained unmatched. The DNA of the CDR3 is TGTGCCATCAGTGAGTCCGCACAGGGGGCTTACAATGAGCAGTTCTTC. Protein sequence: CAISESAQGAYNEQFF.

The rearrangement uses TRBV4-3 and TRBJ2-1, with D maybe TRBD2 (5 bases). The germline gives CDR1 LGHNA, CDR2 YSLEER. Trimming removed 0 bases from V and 12 bases from J, with 12 bases in between. The CDR3 runs to 13 residues. CDR3 in DNA: TGCGCCAGCAGCCAAGATAGCGTAACGTGGCAGTTCTTC. Translated, it gives CASSQDSVTWQFF.

The chain recombines TRBV10-3 with TRBJ2-2, with D possibly being TRBD2 (5 bases). The CDR3 length is 14 residues. Germline CDR1 and CDR2: ENHRY and SYGVKD. Trimming stripped 4 bases from V and 1 base from J, with 7 bases between. CDR3 sequence reads: CAISVRGNTGELFF. The CDR3, as DNA: TGTGCCATCAGTGTACGGGGGAACACCGGGGAGCTGTTTTTT.

The chain joins TRBV14 to TRBJ1-1, with TRBD1 as a possible D gene (6 bases). CDR1 and CDR2 from the germline V gene are SGHDN and FVKESK. This CDR3 is 15 amino acids long. Trimming took 1 base from V and 6 from J, leaving 15 bases between them. CDR3 sequence (DNA): TGTGCCAGCAGCCAAGGGACAGTATGGTTCGCTGAAGCTTTCTTT. Its protein is CASSQGTVWFAEAFF.

On this clone itself: This specimen includes other DNA sequences encoding the same CDR3. J is TRBJ1-4 and V is TRBV30; the D is unclear. Trimming pared 0 bases from V and 8 bases from J, leaving 7 bases between. The CDR3 runs to 12 residues. The germline V gene has CDR1 GTSNPN and CDR2 SVGIG (reference sequence). CDR3: CAWSVLEEKLFF. Written as DNA, the CDR3 is TGTGCCTGGAGTGTACTAGAAGAAAAACTGTTTTTT.

This chain connects TRBV11-3 to TRBJ1-1; D call uncertain. Deletions cut 1 base from V and 7 bases from J, with 7 bases between. This CDR3 has 12 amino acids. Germline V gives CDR1 SGHNT, CDR2 YENEEA. Written as DNA, the CDR3 is TGTGCCAGCAGCTTAGGCGGAATTGAAGCTTTCTTT. It encodes CASSLGGIEAFF.

This chain connects TRBV28 to TRBJ1-6, with D possibly TRBD1 on 6 matching bases. Trimming removed 5 bases from V and 0 bases from J, with 17 bases in between. The CDR3 has 18 residues. Germline V lookup: CDR1 MDHEN, CDR2 SYDVKM. CDR3 protein: CASSLTGFLSSYNSPLHF. CDR3 DNA: TGTGCCAGCAGTCTGACAGGCTTCTTGAGCTCCTATAATTCACCCCTCCACTTT.

This chain joins TRBV2 and TRBJ2-3, with 9 bases that match TRBD2. With V trimmed by 11 bases and J by 6 bases, 3 bases remained unmatched. This CDR3 contains 11 residues. Germline CDR1 reads SNHLY; CDR2 reads FYNNEI. The CDR3 sequence is CAGTSWDTQYF. The DNA of the CDR3 is TGTGCCGGGACTAGCTGGGATACGCAGTATTTT.

V and J are TRBV6-1 and TRBJ1-6; no firm D call. Germline V gives CDR1 MNHNS, CDR2 SASEGT. V was trimmed by 3 bases and J by 7 bases, leaving 16 bases between them. The CDR3 runs to 16 residues. The CDR3 protein is CASSDQNRVGNSPLHF. The CDR3 nucleotides read TGTGCCAGCAGTGACCAAAATCGGGTTGGGAATTCACCCCTCCACTTT.

This rearrangement joins TRBV5-6 to TRBJ2-5; D is possibly TRBD2 (6 bases). With 0 bases removed from V and 7 bases from J, the gap between germline ends came to 16 bases. The CDR3 consists of 15 residues. The germline V gene encodes CDR1 SGHDT and CDR2 YYEEEE. CDR3 protein: CASSLESRAGGTQYF. In DNA form, the CDR3 reads TGTGCCAGCAGCTTGGAGTCAAGGGCCGGGGGGACCCAGTACTTC.

V gene TRBV2 combines with J gene TRBJ1-1; possibly TRBD1 for D (5 bases). V was pared by 1 base and J by 3 bases, with 6 bases between. The CDR3 is 13 residues long. The germline CDR1 and CDR2 sequences are SNHLY and FYNNEI. The CDR3 region has the DNA TGTGCCAGCAGTGAAGAGGGGTACACTGAAGCTTTCTTT. Translated: CASSEEGYTEAFF.

The chain is built from TRBV13 and TRBJ2-4; the D is unclear. The CDR3 runs to 12 residues. The ends were cut back, 4 bases at V and 11 bases at J, with 12 bases in the middle. The germline V gene encodes CDR1 PRHDT and CDR2 FYEKMQ (reference sequence). The CDR3 sequence: CASSSEAVVQYF. Written as DNA, the CDR3 is TGTGCCAGCAGCTCCGAGGCAGTCGTTCAGTACTTC.